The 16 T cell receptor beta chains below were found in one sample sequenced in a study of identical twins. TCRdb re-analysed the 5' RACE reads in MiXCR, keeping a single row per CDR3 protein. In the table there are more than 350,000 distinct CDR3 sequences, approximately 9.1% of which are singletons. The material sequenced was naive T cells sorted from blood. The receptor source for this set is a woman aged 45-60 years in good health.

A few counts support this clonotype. CDR3 in amino acids: CASSSRETGINSPLHF. The CDR3 bases are TGTGCCAGCAGCTCACGAGAGACAGGGATTAATTCACCCCTCCACTTT. The rearrangement uses TRBV7-2 and TRBJ1-6, with 7 bases identical to TRBD1. Per the germline V gene, CDR1 is SGHTA and CDR2 is FQGNSA. With 4 bases clipped from V and 6 bases from J, the junction kept 9 bases outside the gene matches. This CDR3 is built from 16 residues.

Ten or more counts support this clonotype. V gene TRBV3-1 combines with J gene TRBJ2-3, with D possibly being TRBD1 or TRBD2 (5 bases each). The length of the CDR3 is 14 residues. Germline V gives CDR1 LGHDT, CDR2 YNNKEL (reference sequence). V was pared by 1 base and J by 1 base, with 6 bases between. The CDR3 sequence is CASSQGGGTDTQYF. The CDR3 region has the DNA TGTGCCAGCAGCCAAGGAGGGGGCACAGATACGCAGTATTTT.

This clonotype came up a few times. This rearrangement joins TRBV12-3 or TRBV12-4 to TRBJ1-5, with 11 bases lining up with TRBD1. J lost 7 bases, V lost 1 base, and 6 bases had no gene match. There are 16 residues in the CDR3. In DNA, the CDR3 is TGTGCCAGCAGTTTAGAGGGGACAGGGGGAGGACAGCCCCAGCATTTT. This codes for CASSLEGTGGGQPQHF.

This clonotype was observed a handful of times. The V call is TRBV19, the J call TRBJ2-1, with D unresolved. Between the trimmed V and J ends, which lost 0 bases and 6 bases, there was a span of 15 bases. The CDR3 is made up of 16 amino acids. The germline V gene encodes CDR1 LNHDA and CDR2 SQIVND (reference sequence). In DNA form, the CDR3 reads TGTGCCAGTAGTATAGATCTGGAGAGTTGGCGCAATGAGCAGTTCTTC. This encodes CASSIDLESWRNEQFF.

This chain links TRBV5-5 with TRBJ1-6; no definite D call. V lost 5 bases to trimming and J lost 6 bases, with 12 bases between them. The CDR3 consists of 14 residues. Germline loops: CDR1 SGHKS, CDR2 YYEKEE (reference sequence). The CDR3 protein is CASRGTARNSPLHF. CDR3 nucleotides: TGTGCCAGCAGGGGTACAGCACGTAATTCACCCCTCCACTTT. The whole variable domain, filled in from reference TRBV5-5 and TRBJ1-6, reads DAGVTQSPTHLIKTRGQQVTLRCSPISGHKSVSWYQQVLGQGPQFIFQYYEKEERGRGNFPDRFSARQFPNYSSELNVNALLLGDSALYLCASRGTARNSPLHFGNGTRLTVT.

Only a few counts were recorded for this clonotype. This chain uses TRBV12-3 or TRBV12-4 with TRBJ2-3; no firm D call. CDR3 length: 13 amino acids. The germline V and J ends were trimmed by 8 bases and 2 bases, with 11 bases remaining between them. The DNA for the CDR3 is TGTGCCAGCCAGTTTGGGTCCACAGATACGCAGTATTTT. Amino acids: CASQFGSTDTQYF.

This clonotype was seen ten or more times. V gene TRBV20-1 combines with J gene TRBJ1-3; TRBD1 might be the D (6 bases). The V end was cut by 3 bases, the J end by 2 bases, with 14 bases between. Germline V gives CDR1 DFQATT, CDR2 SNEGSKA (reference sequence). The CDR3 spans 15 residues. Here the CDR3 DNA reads TGCAGTGCTAGTTTGCGGGGGGCGCCTGGAAACACCATATATTTT. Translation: CSASLRGAPGNTIYF.

The DNA of the CDR3 is TGTGGCAGCAGCCATTTGGACCCAGATACGCAGTATTTT. Its protein is CGSSHLDPDTQYF. This chain connects TRBV21-1 to TRBJ2-3. TRBV21-1 is a pseudogene locus. The CDR3 has 13 amino acids.

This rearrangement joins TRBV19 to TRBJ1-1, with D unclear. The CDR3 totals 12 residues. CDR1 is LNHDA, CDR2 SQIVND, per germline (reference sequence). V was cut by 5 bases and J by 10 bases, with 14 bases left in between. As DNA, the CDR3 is TGTGCCAGTAGTGACGTTCCAACGCGAGCTTTCTTT. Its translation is CASSDVPTRAFF.

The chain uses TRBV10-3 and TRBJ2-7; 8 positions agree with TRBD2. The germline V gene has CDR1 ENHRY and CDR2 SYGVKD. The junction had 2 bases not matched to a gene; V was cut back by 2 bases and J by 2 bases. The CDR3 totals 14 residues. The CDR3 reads CAISEGAGAYEQYV. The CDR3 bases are TGTGCCATCAGTGAGGGAGCGGGAGCCTACGAGCAGTACGTC.

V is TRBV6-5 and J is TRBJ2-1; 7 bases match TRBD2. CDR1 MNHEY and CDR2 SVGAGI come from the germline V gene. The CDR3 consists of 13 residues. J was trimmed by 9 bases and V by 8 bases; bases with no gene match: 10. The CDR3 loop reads CASSREWAAEQFF. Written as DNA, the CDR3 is TGTGCCAGCTCGCGGGAGTGGGCGGCTGAGCAGTTCTTC.

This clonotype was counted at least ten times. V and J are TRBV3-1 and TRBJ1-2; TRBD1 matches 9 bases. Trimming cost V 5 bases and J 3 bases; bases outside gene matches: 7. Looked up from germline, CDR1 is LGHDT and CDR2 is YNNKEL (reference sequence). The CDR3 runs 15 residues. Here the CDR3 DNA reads TGTGCCAGCAGCTCCTCCGGGACAGGGCACTATGGCTACACCTTC. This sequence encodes CASSSSGTGHYGYTF.

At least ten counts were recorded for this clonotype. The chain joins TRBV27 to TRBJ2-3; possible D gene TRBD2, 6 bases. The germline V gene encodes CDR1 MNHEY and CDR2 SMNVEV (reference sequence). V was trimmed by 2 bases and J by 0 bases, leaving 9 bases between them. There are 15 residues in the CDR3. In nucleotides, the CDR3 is TGTGCCAGCAGTTTAGACAGCGGGAGCACAGATACGCAGTATTTT. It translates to CASSLDSGSTDTQYF.

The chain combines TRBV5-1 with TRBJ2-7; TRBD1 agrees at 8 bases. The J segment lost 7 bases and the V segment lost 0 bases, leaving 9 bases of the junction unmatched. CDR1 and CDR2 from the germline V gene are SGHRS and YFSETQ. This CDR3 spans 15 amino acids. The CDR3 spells CASSLGPGQGREQYV. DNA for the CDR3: TGCGCCAGCAGCTTGGGTCCCGGACAGGGTAGGGAGCAGTACGTC.

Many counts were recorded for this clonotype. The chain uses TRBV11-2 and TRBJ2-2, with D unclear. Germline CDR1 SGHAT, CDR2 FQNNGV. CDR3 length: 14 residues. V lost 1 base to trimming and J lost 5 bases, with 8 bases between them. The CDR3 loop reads CASSLVVVTGELFF. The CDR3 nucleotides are TGTGCCAGCAGCTTAGTAGTAGTAACCGGGGAGCTGTTTTTT. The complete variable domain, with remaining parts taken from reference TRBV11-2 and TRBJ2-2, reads EAGVAQSPRYKIIEKRQSVAFWCNPISGHATLYWYQQILGQGPKLLIQFQNNGVVDDSQLPKDRFSAERLKGVDSTLKIQPAKLEDSAVYLCASSLVVVTGELFFGEGSRLTVL.

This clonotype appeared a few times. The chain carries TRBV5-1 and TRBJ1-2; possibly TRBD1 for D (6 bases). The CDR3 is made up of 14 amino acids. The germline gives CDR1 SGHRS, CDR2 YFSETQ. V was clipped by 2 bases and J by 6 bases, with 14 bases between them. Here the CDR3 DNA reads TGCGCCAGCAGCTTTATCGGGGGCACGGATGGCTACACCTTC. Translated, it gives CASSFIGGTDGYTF.